One and the same sample provided the 2 T cell receptor beta chains below, sequenced in a study of identical twins. Via MiXCR, TCRdb re-called the 5' RACE reads, giving one row per CDR3 protein. The repertoire holds 1.5 million to 2 million distinct CDR3 sequences, with roughly a third as singletons. Sequenced input: cord blood. These receptors came from a newborn girl in good health.

The genes are TRBV20-1 and TRBJ1-1; D is uncertain. The CDR3 contains 12 residues. Germline CDR1 is DFQATT and CDR2 is SNEGSKA (reference sequence). Trimming shortened V by 3 bases and J by 1 base, and 6 bases separated the two germline ends. CDR3 sequence: CSASYTNTEAFF. Here the CDR3 DNA reads TGCAGTGCTAGTTACACGAACACTGAAGCTTTCTTT.

This clonotype was recorded a few times. CDR3 bases: TGTGCCAGCAGTTCCCTACTAGCGGGATGGGCAGATACGCAGTATTTT. Translated: CASSSLLAGWADTQYF. This sequence joins TRBV27 and TRBJ2-3; 10 bases line up with TRBD2. Germline CDR1 and CDR2: MNHEY and SMNVEV (reference sequence). CDR3 size: 16 residues. V lost 4 bases to trimming and J lost 4 bases; unmatched junction nucleotides: 8.